This T cell receptor beta chain emerged from a study of T cell responses to AZD1222 COVID-19 vaccine. The CDR3 is 15 amino acids. Between the trimmed V and J ends, which lost 2 bases and 4 bases, there was a span of 12 bases. In germline, CDR1 is MDHEN, CDR2 SYDVKM. Study-wide points: Sampled repertoires all dated from after the peak T cell response. Clonal diversity was possibly underestimated, and white British individuals and females predominated among donors. Baseline seropositivity characterized only 5 or 6 AZD1222 recipients.

Here immunoSEQ multiplex PCR was the method, and the copy in TCRdb shows in-frame clones only, minus some. The repertoire holds about 140,000 clones, with roughly nine tenths as singletons. Concerning this clone itself: Antigen unknown.

V and J are TRBV28 and TRBJ1-3; tentative D call: TRBD1 (5 bases). The TCR comes from an adult in good health. This material consisted of peripheral blood, taken on day 0 of AZD1222 vaccination. CDR3 protein: CASSLPGALGNTIYF. The DNA of the CDR3 is TGTGCCAGCAGTTTACCCGGGGCGTTGGGAAACACCATATATTTT.